This is a list of T cell receptor beta chains from one sample in a study of lung T cells in sarcoidosis with Löfgren's syndrome. MiXCR was run by TCRdb on the reads, yielding one entry per CDR3 protein. Among roughly 63,000 distinct CDR3 sequences, around 20% were seen once, and the ten largest hold 2% to 2.5%. The sample was CD4+ T cells from PBMCs. The receptors shown here come from a human donor with sarcoidosis (Löfgren's syndrome or another form), or a control subject (not recorded which). Each CDR3 is given with its conserved first and last residue. The order of the fields is V gene, D gene, clone size, J gene, CDR3 protein, CDR3 DNA. The D gene is left open where the match is weak. A row's size may be missing; if present it is once, few, many or a size class.

>TRBV7-2|-|many|TRBJ2-3
CASSLDGSSTDTQYF
TGTGCCAGCAGCCTGGACGGCTCCAGCACAGATACGCAGTATTTT
>TRBV7-8|-|-|TRBJ1-1
CASSLVGEPEAFF
TGTGCCAGCAGCTTAGTGGGGGAGCCTGAAGCTTTCTTT
>TRBV14|TRBD1|few|TRBJ2-3
CASSQAQGPRDTQYF
TGTGCCAGCAGCCAAGCACAGGGGCCCCGGGATACGCAGTATTTT
>TRBV19|-|-|TRBJ2-1
CASSPRSRAGLTYNEQFF
TGTGCCAGTAGTCCTCGGAGTAGGGCAGGCCTAACCTACAATGAGCAGTTCTTC
>TRBV12-3/TRBV12-4|-|many|TRBJ2-3
CASSILGGGTDTQYF
TGTGCCAGCAGTATCCTGGGGGGTGGCACAGATACGCAGTATTTT
>TRBV19|-|few|TRBJ2-3
CASSMDSHTDTQYF
TGTGCCAGTAGTATGGATAGCCACACAGATACGCAGTATTTT
>TRBV28|-|-|TRBJ2-5
CASRGGQEQETQYF
TGTGCCAGCAGGGGAGGACAGGAGCAAGAGACCCAGTACTTC
>TRBV7-9|-|many|TRBJ1-3
CASSFLPLSMISGNTIYF
TGTGCCAGCAGCTTTTTACCGCTCAGCATGATCTCCGGAAACACCATATATTTT
>TRBV20-1|TRBD2|-|TRBJ2-5
CSATGLAEYQETQYF
TGCAGTGCAACAGGACTAGCGGAGTACCAAGAGACCCAGTACTTC
>TRBV6-2/TRBV6-3|-|many|TRBJ2-1
CASSTLGGFYNEQFF
TGTGCCAGCAGCACATTGGGCGGTTTCTACAATGAGCAGTTCTTC
>TRBV18|-|many|TRBJ2-7
CASSPEGQGEQYF
TGTGCCAGCTCACCAGAGGGGCAGGGCGAGCAGTACTTC
>TRBV6-6|TRBD1|many|TRBJ1-1
CASSYSTGVGTEAFF
TGTGCCAGCAGTTACTCGACAGGGGTTGGAACTGAAGCTTTCTTT
>TRBV7-9|-|-|TRBJ2-7
CASGLAGVSYEQYF
TGCGCCAGCGGCTTAGCTGGAGTATCCTACGAGCAGTACTTC
>TRBV6-6|TRBD2|many|TRBJ2-1
CASSYGGGAYNEQFF
TGTGCCAGCAGTTACGGCGGGGGGGCTTACAATGAGCAGTTCTTC
>TRBV9|TRBD1|-|TRBJ1-3
CASSKGQISAGNTIYF
TGTGCCAGCAGCAAGGGACAGATTTCTGCTGGAAACACCATATATTTT
>TRBV5-1|TRBD2|few|TRBJ2-1
CASSRSGVSYNEQFF
TGCGCCAGCAGTCGTAGCGGGGTTTCCTACAATGAGCAGTTCTTC
>TRBV27|TRBD2|medium-sized|TRBJ2-3
CASSWDYRESTDTQYF
TGTGCCAGCAGTTGGGACTACAGAGAAAGCACAGATACGCAGTATTTT
>TRBV6-6|-|many|TRBJ1-2
CASSYGFGDTLGEYGYTF
TGTGCCAGCAGTTACGGCTTTGGGGACACTTTAGGCGAATATGGCTACACCTTC
>TRBV5-1|TRBD2|-|TRBJ2-1
CASKAGESYNEQFF
TGCGCCAGCAAAGCGGGGGAGTCCTACAATGAGCAGTTCTTC
>TRBV12-3/TRBV12-4|-|many|TRBJ1-1
CASRLTVSTEAFF
TGTGCCAGCAGGTTGACAGTGAGCACTGAAGCTTTCTTT
>TRBV28|-|few|TRBJ2-5
CASSLQNAQETQYF
TGTGCCAGCAGTTTACAAAACGCACAAGAGACCCAGTACTTC
>TRBV4-3|-|many|TRBJ1-2
CASSPILTQPYGYTF
TGCGCCAGCAGCCCCATACTGACTCAACCCTATGGCTACACCTTC
>TRBV5-6|-|-|TRBJ1-1
CASSFRGRVNTEAFF
TGTGCCAGCAGCTTCCGGGGCAGGGTGAACACTGAAGCTTTCTTT
>TRBV4-2|-|many|TRBJ2-1
CASSRDWDEQFF
TGTGCCAGCAGCCGGGACTGGGATGAGCAGTTCTTC
>TRBV15|-|many|TRBJ1-1
CATSSSRGEAFF
TGTGCCACCAGCAGCAGCAGGGGTGAAGCTTTCTTT